Sequencing of this T cell receptor (beta chain) was carried out in a study of graft-versus-host responses after intestinal transplantation. Looking at the study overall: Uniformly, recipients were administered anti-thymocyte globulin induction with subsequent tacrolimus and steroids for about 3 years.

As regards this clone: Its specificity is unknown.

V lost 7 bases, J lost 4 bases, and 10 bases lay in between. The germline CDR1 and CDR2 sequences are LNHDA and SQIVND (reference sequence). The CDR3 has 12 amino acids. The study's findings and limits: GvH clones turned up in recipient marrow; some had shown up first in ileum or blood. Peak GvH clone levels in circulation were associated with early post-transplant HvG declines.

Assay: immunoSEQ multiplex PCR; the TCRdb copy retains only in-frame clones and omits some. This repertoire shows over 80,000 clones, 85% to 95% found once; its top ten account for around 0.36%. The clonotype was recovered from a human donor who was the organ donor for an intestinal transplant. The sequencing here drew on unstimulated CD8+ T cells sorted from spleen or lymph node cells, taken before transplant. The V and J genes are TRBV19 and TRBJ1-2; no firm D call. For the CDR3, the DNA is TGTGCCAGTACCTCGGGAGCCTATGGCTACACCTTC. This sequence encodes CASTSGAYGYTF.